The sequence of this T cell receptor beta chain was determined in a study of T cell responses to AZD1222 COVID-19 vaccine. TCRdb's table, derived via immunoSEQ multiplex PCR, lists solely in-frame clones and lacks some. The repertoire includes 100,000 to 120,000 clones, about 88% of them detected once, and over 35% sits in the top ten. Trimming removed 1 base from V and 2 bases from J; junction bases left unmatched: 2. This CDR3 has 14 amino acids. The V gene's germline CDR1 is GTSNPN and CDR2 SVGIG (reference sequence). Findings and caveats of the study: Baseline serology detected seropositivity in only six AZD1222 recipients.

A note on this clone: The antigen remains undetermined.

This clonotype was sampled from an adult who received the AZD1222 COVID-19 vaccine. V is TRBV30 and J is TRBJ1-5; 7 nucleotides match TRBD1. Source: peripheral blood, taken 28 days after the second AZD1222 dose. In nucleotides, the CDR3 is TGTGCCTGGAGTGGACAGGGCGGCAATCAGCCCCAGCATTTT. Its protein product is CAWSGQGGNQPQHF. The whole variable domain, filled in from reference TRBV30 and TRBJ1-5, reads SQTIHQWPATLVQPVGSPLSLECTVEGTSNPNLYWYRQAAGRGLQLLFYSVGIGQISSEVPQNLSASRPQDRQFILSSKKLLLSDSGFYLCAWSGQGGNQPQHFGDGTRLSIL.